Below, one T cell receptor beta chain is given with its context. Its cognate antigen is unknown. Next came a second PCR, run for 7 to 11 cycles, which used a sample-barcoded 5' primer along with a J-beta primer mix. TCRdb called the 5' RACE reads again in MiXCR, with one record for every CDR3 protein. This table has some 900,000 distinct CDR3 sequences, under 35% appearing once. The sample is drawn from a study of blood T cells in healthy people across ages. Trimming removed 1 base from V and 2 bases from J; junction bases left unmatched: 7. The germline V gene encodes CDR1 LGHNA and CDR2 YNFKEQ. This CDR3 has 17 residues. Whole-study results and caveats: Changes seen in expanded clonotypes were possibly confounded by donor CMV status left unknown. Compared with aged donors, long-lived donors showed fewer expanded clones, suggesting selection.

The sequenced sample consisted of blood. This clonotype originated in an elderly woman in good health. This sequence joins TRBV4-2 and TRBJ2-5, with 10 positions matching TRBD1. CDR3 nucleotide sequence: TGTGCCAGCAGCCAAGCCAGGGGGACAGGGGTTCAAGAGACCCAGTACTTC. Its translation: CASSQARGTGVQETQYF.